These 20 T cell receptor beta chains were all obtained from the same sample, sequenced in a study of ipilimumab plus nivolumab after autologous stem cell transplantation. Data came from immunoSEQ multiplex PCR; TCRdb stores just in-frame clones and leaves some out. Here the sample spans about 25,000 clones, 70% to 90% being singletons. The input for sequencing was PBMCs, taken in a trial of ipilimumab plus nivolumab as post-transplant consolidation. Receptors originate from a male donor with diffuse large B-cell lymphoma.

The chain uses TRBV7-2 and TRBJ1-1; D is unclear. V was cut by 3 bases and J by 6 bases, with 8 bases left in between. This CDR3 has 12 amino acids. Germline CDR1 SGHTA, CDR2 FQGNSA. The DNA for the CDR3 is TGTGCCAGCAGCTTTAGTCGGGCTGAAGCTTTCTTT. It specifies CASSFSRAEAFF.

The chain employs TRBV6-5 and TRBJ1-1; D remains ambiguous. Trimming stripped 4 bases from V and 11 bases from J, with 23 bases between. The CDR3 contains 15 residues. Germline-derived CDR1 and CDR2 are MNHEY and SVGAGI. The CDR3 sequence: CASSSREVLGRGAFF. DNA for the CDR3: TGTGCCAGCAGTTCCAGAGAAGTCCTAGGGCGCGGGGCTTTCTTT.

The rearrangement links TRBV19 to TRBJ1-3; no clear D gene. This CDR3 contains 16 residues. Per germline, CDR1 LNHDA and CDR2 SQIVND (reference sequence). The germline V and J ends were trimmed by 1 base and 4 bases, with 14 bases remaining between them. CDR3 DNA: TGTGCCAGTAGTATAGGGCAGACTAGTACCGGAAACACCATATATTTT. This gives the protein CASSIGQTSTGNTIYF.

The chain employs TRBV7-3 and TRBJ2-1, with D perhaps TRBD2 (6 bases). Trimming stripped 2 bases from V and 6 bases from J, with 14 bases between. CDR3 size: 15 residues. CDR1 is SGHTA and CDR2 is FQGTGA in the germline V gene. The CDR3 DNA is TGTGCCAGCAGCTTAGTTAGGGGAGGAGGCAATGAGCAGTTCTTC. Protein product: CASSLVRGGGNEQFF.

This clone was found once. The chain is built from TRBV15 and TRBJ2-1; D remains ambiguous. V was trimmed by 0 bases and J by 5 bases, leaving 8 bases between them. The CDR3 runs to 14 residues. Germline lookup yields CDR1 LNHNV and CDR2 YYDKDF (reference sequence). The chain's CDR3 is CATSRDGTNNEQFF. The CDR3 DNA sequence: TGTGCCACCAGCAGAGATGGTACTAACAATGAGCAGTTCTTC.

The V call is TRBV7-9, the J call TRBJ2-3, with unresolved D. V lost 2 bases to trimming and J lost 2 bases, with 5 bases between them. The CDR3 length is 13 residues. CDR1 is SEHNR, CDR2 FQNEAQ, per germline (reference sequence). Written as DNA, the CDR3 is TGTGCCAGCAGCTTATTTATCACAGATACGCAGTATTTT. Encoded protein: CASSLFITDTQYF.

The CDR3 DNA follows: TGTGCCAGCAGTATCGGGACAGGGTATTCCCGCCCGCAGTATTTT. This translates into CASSIGTGYSRPQYF. The genes are TRBV27 and TRBJ2-3; 9 positions agree with TRBD1. The CDR3 runs to 15 residues. Germline CDR1 reads MNHEY; CDR2 reads SMNVEV (reference sequence). J gave up 10 bases and V 5 bases, and 13 bases lay outside the gene matches.

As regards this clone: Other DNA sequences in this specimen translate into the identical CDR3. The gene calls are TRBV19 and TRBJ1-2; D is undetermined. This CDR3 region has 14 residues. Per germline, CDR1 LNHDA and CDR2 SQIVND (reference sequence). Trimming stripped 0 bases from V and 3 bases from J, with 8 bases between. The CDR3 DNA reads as TGTGCCAGTAGTATAGACCCTCGGGACTATGGCTACACCTTC. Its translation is CASSIDPRDYGYTF.

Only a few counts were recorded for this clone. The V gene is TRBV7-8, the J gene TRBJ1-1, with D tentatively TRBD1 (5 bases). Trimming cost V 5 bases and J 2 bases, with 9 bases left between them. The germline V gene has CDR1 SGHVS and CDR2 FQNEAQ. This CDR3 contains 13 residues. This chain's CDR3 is CASSRGVNTEAFF. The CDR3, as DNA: TGTGCCAGCAGCCGAGGGGTAAACACTGAAGCTTTCTTT.

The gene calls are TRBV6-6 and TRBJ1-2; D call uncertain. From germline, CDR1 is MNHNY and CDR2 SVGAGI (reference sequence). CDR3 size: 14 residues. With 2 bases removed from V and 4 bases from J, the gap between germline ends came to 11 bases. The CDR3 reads CASSYGRRSYGYTF. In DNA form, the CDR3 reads TGTGCCAGCAGTTACGGCAGGCGATCCTATGGCTACACCTTC.

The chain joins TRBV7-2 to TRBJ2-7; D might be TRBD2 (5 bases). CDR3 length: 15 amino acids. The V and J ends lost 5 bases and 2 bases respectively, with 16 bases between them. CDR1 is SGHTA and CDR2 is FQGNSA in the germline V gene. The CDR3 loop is CASSLMAVTTYEQYF. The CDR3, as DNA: TGTGCCAGCAGCCTAATGGCGGTGACTACCTACGAGCAGTACTTC.

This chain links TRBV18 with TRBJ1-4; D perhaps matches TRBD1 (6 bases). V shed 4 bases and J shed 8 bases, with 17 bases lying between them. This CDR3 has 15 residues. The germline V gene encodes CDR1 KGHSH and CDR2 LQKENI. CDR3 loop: CASSRTAQDGEKLFF. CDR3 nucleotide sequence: TGTGCCAGCTCACGGACAGCCCAAGATGGGGAAAAACTGTTTTTT.

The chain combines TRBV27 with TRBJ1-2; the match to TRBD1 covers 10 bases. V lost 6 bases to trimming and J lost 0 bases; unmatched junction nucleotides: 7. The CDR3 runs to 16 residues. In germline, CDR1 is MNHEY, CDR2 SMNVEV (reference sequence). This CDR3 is CASRSPGQGSNYGYTF. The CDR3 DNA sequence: TGTGCCAGCAGATCGCCGGGACAGGGGTCTAACTATGGCTACACCTTC.

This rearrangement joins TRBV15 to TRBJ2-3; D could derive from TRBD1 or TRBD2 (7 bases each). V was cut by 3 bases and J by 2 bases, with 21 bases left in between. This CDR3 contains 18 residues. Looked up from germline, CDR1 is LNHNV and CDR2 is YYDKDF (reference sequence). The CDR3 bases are TGTGCCACCAGCAGTACCGAGACAGGGAGGGCGGTCACAGATACGCAGTATTTT. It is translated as CATSSTETGRAVTDTQYF.

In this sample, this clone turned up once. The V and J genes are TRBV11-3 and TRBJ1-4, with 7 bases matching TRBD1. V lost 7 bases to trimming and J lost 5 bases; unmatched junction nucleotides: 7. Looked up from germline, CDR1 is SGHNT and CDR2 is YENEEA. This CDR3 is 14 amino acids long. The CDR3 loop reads CASTGGQLNEKLFF. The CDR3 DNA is TGTGCCAGCACCGGGGGACAGTTAAATGAAAAACTGTTTTTT.

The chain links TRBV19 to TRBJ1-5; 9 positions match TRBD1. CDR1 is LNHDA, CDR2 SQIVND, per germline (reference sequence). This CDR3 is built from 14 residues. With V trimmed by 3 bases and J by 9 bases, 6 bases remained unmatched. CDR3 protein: CASSMTGGQRPQHF. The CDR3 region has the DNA TGTGCCAGTAGTATGACAGGGGGTCAAAGGCCCCAGCATTTT.

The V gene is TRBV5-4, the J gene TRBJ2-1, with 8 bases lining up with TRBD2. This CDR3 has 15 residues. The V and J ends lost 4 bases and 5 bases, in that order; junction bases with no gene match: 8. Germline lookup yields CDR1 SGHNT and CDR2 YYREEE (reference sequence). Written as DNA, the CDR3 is TGTGCCAGCAGCCCCCTAGCGGGCGGGAACAATGAGCAGTTCTTC. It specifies CASSPLAGGNNEQFF.

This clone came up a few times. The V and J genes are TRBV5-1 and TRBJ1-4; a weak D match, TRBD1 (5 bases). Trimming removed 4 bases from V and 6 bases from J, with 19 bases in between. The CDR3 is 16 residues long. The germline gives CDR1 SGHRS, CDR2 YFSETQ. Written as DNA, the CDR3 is TGCGCCAGCAGCCAAGCGCCCTGGGGGAGGGATGAAAAACTGTTTTTT. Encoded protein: CASSQAPWGRDEKLFF.

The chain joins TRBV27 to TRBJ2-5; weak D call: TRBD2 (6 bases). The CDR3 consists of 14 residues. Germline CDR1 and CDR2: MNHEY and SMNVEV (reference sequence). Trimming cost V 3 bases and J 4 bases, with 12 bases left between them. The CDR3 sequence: CASSFSQRAETQYF. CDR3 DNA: TGTGCCAGCAGTTTTAGCCAGCGGGCAGAGACCCAGTACTTC.

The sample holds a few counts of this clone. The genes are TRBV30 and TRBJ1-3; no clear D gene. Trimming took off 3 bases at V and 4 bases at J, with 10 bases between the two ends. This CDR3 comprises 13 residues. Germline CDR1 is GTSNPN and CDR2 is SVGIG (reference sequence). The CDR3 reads CAWRLVSGNTIYF. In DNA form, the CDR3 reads TGTGCCTGGAGGCTAGTATCCGGAAACACCATATATTTT.